This T cell receptor (beta chain) was sequenced in a study of immune heterogeneity within non-small cell lung tumors. The ends lost 0 bases at V and 4 bases at J; junction bases unmatched: 8. The CDR3 is 17 amino acids. The V gene's germline CDR1 is KGHDR and CDR2 SFDVKD. This clonotype was seen a few times. Its target is not known. Template input was genomic DNA from bulk tumor (around 630 ng per sample). Biopsies that were spaced far apart were taken, several per primary tumor, during surgery. Patients with untreated, newly diagnosed non-small cell lung cancer underwent curative surgery. Donors comprised surgical patients with newly diagnosed non-small cell lung cancer, operated on with curative intent. With 32 V and 13 J primers, multiplex PCR amplified the TCR beta CDR3. Via MiXCR, TCRdb re-called the multiplex PCR reads, giving one row per CDR3 protein. The table has some 30,000 distinct CDR3 sequences, around 30% seen once.

General study results and limits: Correlation analysis showed that local T-cell clonality was moderately but significantly associated with local tumor mutational burden (R approximately 0.36). Recurrence of the same dominant CDR3 beta clonotypes was seen across tumor sites within a patient, and site-unique high-frequency clones were present alongside them.

The sequencing input was lung tumor tissue. V is TRBV24-1 and J is TRBJ2-5; TRBD1 agrees at 9 bases. This receptor was obtained from a man in his forties with non-small cell lung cancer. In nucleotides, the CDR3 is TGTGCCACCAGTGATTTGCAGAGGGGACAGGGACCAGAGACCCAGTACTTC. Protein product: CATSDLQRGQGPETQYF.